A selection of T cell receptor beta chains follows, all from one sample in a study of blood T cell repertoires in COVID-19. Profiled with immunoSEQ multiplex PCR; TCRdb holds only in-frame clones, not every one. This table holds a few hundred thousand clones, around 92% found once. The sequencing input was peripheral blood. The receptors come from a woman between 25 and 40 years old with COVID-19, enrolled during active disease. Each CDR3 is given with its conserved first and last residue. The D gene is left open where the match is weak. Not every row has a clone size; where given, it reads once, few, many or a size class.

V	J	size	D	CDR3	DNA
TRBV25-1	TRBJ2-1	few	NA	CASSAPGDGLNEQFF	TGTGCCAGCAGTGCACCGGGGGACGGCCTCAATGAGCAGTTCTTC
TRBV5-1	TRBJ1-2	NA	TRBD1	CASSLETGGDGYTF	TGCGCCAGCAGCTTGGAGACAGGGGGAGATGGCTACACCTTC
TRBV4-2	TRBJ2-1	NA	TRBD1	CASSQALTGGSYNEQFF	TGTGCCAGCAGCCAAGCCCTAACAGGGGGCTCCTACAATGAGCAGTTCTTC
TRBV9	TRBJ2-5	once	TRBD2	CASSVSGSGGRETQYF	TGTGCCAGCAGCGTAAGTGGAAGCGGGGGTCGGGAGACCCAGTACTTC
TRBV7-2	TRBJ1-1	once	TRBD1	CASSSRDRGTPEAFF	TGTGCCAGCAGCTCCCGGGACAGGGGAACACCTGAAGCTTTCTTT
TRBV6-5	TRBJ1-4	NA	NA	CASKTDRHDNEKLFF	TGTGCCAGCAAAACCGACAGACATGATAATGAAAAACTGTTTTTT
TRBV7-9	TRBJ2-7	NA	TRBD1	CASRGQGGYEQYF	TGTGCCAGCAGGGGACAGGGTGGCTACGAGCAGTACTTC
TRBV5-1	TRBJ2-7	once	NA	CASSLEITDEQYF	TGCGCCAGCAGCTTGGAGATTACGGACGAGCAGTACTTC
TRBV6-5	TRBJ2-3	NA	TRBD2	CASSYSGGTTDTQYF	TGTGCCAGCAGTTACTCGGGGGGGACCACAGATACGCAGTATTTT
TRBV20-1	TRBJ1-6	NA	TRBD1	CSASSGGSYNSPLHF	TGCAGTGCTAGTTCAGGGGGATCCTATAATTCACCCCTCCACTTT
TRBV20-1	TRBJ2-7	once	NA	CSVGLEYEQYF	TGCAGTGTTGGCCTAGAATACGAGCAGTACTTC
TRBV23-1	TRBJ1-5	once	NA	CASSAISGATSNQPQHF	TGCGCCAGCAGTGCGATATCAGGGGCAACCAGCAACCAGCCCCAGCATTTT
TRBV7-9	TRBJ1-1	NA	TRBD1	CASSLSFGTGDPRNTEAFF	TGTGCCAGCAGCTTATCGTTCGGGACAGGCGACCCGAGGAACACTGAAGCTTTCTTT
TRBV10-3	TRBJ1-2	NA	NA	CAISAGLALSRSNYGYTF	TGTGCCATCAGTGCCGGACTGGCGCTTTCCCGATCTAACTATGGCTACACCTTC
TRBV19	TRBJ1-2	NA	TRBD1	CASRDGQGDYGYTF	TGTGCCAGTAGGGACGGACAGGGGGACTATGGCTACACCTTC
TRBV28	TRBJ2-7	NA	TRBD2	CASSQEGLAGNEQYF	TGTGCCAGCAGTCAAGAGGGGCTAGCGGGTAACGAGCAGTACTTC
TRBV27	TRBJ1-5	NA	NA	CASSWTGNQPQHF	TGTGCCAGCAGTTGGACAGGCAATCAGCCCCAGCATTTT
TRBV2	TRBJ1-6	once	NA	CASSGPEGNSPLHF	TGTGCCAGCAGTGGGCCAGAGGGTAATTCACCCCTCCACTTT